The T cell receptor beta chain described here comes from a study of OX40 agonist ivuxolimab in advanced cancers. Only in-frame clones appear in the TCRdb table, and some are missing; sequencing was by immunoSEQ multiplex PCR. This table has 40,000 to 45,000 clones, 75% to 85% appearing once. V lost 7 bases to trimming and J lost 5 bases, with 14 bases between them. The CDR3 loop spans 13 amino acids. Germline CDR1 is MDHEN and CDR2 is SYDVKM. The gene calls are TRBV28 and TRBJ1-2; D remains ambiguous. The clonotype comes from an adult with an advanced solid tumor such as melanoma, head and neck, liver or kidney cancer. The sample consisted of CD4+ or CD8+ T cells sorted from blood, taken in a trial of the OX40 agonist ivuxolimab. CDR3 sequence reads: CASTLDPRYGYTF. CDR3 DNA sequence: TGTGCCAGCACCCTGGACCCGAGGTATGGCTACACCTTC.